This is a list of T cell receptor beta chains from one sample in a study of regulatory T cells in long-lasting Graves disease. One entry per CDR3 protein results from TCRdb running MiXCR on the multiplex PCR reads. There are 520,000 or so distinct CDR3 sequences in the sample; around 12% occur only once, and roughly 8.2% lies in the top ten. The sample was also reused in another study, on T cells in Graves' hyperthyroidism and ophthalmopathy.

Sequencing was performed on peripheral blood mononuclear cells (PBMCs), taken at new diagnosis, from a patient treated with antithyroid drugs. These receptors originate from a woman aged 25 to 39 with Graves disease. Each CDR3 is given with its conserved first and last residue. A D gene is named only where the DNA matches it firmly. Clone size, where shown, is once, few, many, or a class for clones that have expanded.

abundance: many
d_gene: NA
v_gene: TRBV28
j_gene: TRBJ1-6
CDR3nt: TGTGCCAGCAGTTCGGGATACTTTAGGGGATCACCCCTCCACTTT
CDR3aa: CASSSGYFRGSPLHF

abundance: NA
d_gene: NA
v_gene: TRBV12-5
j_gene: TRBJ1-5
CDR3nt: TGTGCTAGTGGTTTAGGACCTCTCCCATACAATCAGCCCCAGCATTTT
CDR3aa: CASGLGPLPYNQPQHF

abundance: NA
d_gene: TRBD1
v_gene: TRBV4-3
j_gene: TRBJ1-4
CDR3nt: TGCGCCAGCAGCCAATCGGGGACAGTTGGTGAAAAACTGTTTTTT
CDR3aa: CASSQSGTVGEKLFF

abundance: NA
d_gene: NA
v_gene: TRBV18
j_gene: TRBJ2-4
CDR3nt: TGTGCCAGCTCACCACCGTGGGGGGTAGCCAAAAACATTCAGTACTTC
CDR3aa: CASSPPWGVAKNIQYF

abundance: many
d_gene: TRBD2
v_gene: TRBV20-1
j_gene: TRBJ2-7
CDR3nt: TGCAGTGCTACCGCGACTAGCGATGTCAACGAGCAGTACTTC
CDR3aa: CSATATSDVNEQYF

abundance: NA
d_gene: TRBD1
v_gene: TRBV29-1
j_gene: TRBJ2-7
CDR3nt: TGCAGCGTTGAAGGCCCGGGACAGCAACAGGGCTGGGAGCAGTACTTC
CDR3aa: CSVEGPGQQQGWEQYF

abundance: many
d_gene: NA
v_gene: TRBV2
j_gene: TRBJ2-7
CDR3nt: TGTGCCAGCAAACCAGGGATAAGCTACGAGCAGTACTTC
CDR3aa: CASKPGISYEQYF

abundance: few
d_gene: NA
v_gene: TRBV19
j_gene: TRBJ1-2
CDR3nt: TGTGCCAGTAGTATAGTTGGGCAGGGTTCAGGTCGTGGCTACACCTTC
CDR3aa: CASSIVGQGSGRGYTF

abundance: NA
d_gene: TRBD1
v_gene: TRBV5-4
j_gene: TRBJ1-4
CDR3nt: TGTGCCAGCAGCTCGGACAGGGGCAGTGAAAAACTGTTTTTT
CDR3aa: CASSSDRGSEKLFF

abundance: many
d_gene: NA
v_gene: TRBV11-1
j_gene: TRBJ2-7
CDR3nt: TGTGCCAGCAGCGGCCCCCAGGCCGCGGCCTACGAGCAGTACTTC
CDR3aa: CASSGPQAAAYEQYF

abundance: few
d_gene: TRBD1
v_gene: TRBV10-3
j_gene: TRBJ1-2
CDR3nt: TGTGCCATCAGTGAGTCGCCAGGGGGCTATGGCTACACCTTC
CDR3aa: CAISESPGGYGYTF

abundance: many
d_gene: NA
v_gene: TRBV11-2
j_gene: TRBJ2-7
CDR3nt: TGTGCCAGCAGCTTCTCATTGCTCTACGAGCAGTACTTC
CDR3aa: CASSFSLLYEQYF